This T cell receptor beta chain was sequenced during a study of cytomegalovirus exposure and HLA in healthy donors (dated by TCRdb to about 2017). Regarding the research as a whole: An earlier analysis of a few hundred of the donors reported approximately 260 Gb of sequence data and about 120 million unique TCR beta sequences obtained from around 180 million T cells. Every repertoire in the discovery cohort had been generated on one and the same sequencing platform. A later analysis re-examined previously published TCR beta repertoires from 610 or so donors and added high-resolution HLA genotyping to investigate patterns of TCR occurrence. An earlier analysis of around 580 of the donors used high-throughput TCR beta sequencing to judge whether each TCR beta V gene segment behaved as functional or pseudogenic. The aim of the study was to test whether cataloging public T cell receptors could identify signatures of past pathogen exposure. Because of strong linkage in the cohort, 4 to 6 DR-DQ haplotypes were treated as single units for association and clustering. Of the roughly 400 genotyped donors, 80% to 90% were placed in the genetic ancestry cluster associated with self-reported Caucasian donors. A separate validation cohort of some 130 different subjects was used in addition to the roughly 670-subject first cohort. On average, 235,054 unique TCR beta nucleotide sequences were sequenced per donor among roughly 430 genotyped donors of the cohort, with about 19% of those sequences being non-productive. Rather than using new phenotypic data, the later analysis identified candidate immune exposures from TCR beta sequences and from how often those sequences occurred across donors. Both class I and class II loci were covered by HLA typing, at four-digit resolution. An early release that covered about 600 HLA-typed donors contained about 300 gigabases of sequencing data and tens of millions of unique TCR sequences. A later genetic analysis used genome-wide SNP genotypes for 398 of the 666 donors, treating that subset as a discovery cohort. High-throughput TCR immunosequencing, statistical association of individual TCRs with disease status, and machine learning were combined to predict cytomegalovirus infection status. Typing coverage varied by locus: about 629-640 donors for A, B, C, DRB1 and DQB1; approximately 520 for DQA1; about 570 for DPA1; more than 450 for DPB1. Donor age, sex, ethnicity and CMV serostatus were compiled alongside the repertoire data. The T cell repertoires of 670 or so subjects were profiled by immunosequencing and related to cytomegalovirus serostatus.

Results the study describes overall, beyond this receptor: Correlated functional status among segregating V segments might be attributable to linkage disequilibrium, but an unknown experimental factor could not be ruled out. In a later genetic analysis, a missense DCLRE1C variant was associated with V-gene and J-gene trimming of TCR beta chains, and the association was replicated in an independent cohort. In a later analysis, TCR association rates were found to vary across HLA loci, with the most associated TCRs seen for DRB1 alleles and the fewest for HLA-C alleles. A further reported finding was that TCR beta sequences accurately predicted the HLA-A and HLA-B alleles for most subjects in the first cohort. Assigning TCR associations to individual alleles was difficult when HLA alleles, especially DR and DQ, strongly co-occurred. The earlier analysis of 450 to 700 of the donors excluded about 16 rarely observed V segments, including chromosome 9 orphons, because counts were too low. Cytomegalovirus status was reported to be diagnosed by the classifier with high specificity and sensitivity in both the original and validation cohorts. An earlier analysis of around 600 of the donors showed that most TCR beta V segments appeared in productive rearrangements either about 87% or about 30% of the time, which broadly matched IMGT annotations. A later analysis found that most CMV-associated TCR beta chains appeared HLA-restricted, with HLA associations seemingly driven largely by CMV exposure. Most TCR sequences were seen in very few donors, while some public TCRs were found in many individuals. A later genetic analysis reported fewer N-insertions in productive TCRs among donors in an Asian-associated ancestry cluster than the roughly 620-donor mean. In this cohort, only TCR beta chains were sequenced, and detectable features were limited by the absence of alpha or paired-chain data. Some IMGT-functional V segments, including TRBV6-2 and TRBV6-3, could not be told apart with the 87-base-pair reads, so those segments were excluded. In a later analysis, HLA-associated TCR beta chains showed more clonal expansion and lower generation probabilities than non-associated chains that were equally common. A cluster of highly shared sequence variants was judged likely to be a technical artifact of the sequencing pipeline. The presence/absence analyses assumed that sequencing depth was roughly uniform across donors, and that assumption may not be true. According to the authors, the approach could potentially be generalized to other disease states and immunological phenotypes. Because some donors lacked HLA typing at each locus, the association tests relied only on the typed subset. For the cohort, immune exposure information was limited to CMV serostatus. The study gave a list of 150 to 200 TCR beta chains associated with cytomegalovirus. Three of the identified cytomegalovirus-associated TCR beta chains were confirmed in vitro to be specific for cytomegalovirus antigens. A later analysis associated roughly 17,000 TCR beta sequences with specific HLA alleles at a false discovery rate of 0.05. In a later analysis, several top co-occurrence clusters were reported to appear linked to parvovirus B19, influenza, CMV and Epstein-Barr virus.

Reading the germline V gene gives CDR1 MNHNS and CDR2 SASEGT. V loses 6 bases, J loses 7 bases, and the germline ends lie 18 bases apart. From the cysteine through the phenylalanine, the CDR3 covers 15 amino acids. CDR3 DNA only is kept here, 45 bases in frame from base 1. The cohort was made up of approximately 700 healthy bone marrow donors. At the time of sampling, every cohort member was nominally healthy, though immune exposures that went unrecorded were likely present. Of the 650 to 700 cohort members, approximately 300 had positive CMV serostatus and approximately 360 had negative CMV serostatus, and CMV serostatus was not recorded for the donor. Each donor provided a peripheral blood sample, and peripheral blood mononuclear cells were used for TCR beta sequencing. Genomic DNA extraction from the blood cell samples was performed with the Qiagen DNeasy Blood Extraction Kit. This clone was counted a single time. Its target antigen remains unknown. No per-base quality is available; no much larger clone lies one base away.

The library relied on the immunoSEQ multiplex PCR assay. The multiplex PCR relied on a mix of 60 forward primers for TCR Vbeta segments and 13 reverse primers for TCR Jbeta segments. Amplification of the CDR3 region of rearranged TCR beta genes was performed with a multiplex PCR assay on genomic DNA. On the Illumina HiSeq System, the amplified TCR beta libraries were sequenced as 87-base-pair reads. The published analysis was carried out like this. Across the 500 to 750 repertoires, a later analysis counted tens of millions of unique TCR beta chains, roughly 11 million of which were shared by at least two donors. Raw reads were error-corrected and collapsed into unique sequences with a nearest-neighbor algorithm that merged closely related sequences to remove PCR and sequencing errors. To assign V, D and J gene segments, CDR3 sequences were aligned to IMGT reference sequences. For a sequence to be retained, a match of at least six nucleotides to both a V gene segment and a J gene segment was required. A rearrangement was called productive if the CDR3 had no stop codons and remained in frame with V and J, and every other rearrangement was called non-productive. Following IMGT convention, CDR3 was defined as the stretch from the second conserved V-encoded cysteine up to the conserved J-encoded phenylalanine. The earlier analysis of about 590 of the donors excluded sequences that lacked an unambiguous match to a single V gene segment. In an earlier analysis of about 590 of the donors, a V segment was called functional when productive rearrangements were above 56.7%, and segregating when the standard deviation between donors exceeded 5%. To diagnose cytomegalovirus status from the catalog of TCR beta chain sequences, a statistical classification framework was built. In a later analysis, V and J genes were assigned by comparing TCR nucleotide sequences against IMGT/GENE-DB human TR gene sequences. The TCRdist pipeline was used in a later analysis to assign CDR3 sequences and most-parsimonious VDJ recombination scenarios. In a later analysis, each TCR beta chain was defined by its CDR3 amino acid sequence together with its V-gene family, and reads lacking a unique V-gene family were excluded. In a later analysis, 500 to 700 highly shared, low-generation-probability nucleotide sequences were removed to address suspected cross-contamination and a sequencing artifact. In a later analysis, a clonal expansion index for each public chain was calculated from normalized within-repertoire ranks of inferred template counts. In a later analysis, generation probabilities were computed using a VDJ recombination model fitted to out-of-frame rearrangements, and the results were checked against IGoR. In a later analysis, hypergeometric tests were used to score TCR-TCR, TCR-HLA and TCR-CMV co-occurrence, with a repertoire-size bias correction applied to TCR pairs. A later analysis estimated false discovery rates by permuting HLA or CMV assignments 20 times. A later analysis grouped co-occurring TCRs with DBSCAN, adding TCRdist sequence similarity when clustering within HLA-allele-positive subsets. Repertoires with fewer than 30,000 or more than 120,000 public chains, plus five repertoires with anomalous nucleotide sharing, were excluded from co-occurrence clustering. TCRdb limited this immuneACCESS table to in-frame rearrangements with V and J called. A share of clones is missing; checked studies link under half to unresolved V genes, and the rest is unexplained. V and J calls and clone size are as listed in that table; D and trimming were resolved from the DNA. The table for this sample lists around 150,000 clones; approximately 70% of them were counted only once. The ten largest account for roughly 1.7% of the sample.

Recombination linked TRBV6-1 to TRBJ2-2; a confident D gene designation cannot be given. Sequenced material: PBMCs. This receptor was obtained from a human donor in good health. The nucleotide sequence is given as TGTGCCAGCAGAGGCGGTGCCCTTTTGAGCGGGGAGCTGTTTTTT. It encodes CASRGGALLSGELFF.